The 14 T cell receptor beta chains listed next were all sequenced from one sample in a study of blood T cell repertoires in COVID-19. Using immunoSEQ multiplex PCR, the repertoire was profiled, and TCRdb retains in-frame clones only, with some absent. The repertoire holds approximately 250,000 clones, with around 83% as singletons. Sequencing was performed on peripheral blood. Receptor source: a man in his forties with acute or convalescent COVID-19.

The chain links TRBV5-1 to TRBJ2-7; possibly TRBD1 for D (7 bases). V was pared by 6 bases and J by 3 bases, with 25 bases between. The CDR3 length is 17 residues. Germline CDR1 SGHRS, CDR2 YFSETQ. The CDR3 DNA reads as TGCGCCAGCAACCTGGGGGGACAGTCTAGGCGCATCTACGAGCAGTACTTC. Amino acids: CASNLGGQSRRIYEQYF.

This sequence joins TRBV21-1 and TRBJ1-6. TRBV21-1 is listed as a pseudogene. CDR3 length: 12 residues. CDR3 sequence (DNA): TGTGCCAGCAGCAGAGTCAATTCACCCCTCCACTTT. Translated, it gives CASSRVNSPLHF.

The chain joins TRBV5-1 to TRBJ1-6, with 11 bases aligning to TRBD1. Trimming at V came to 2 bases and at J to 7 bases, leaving 2 bases not matched to a gene. CDR3 length: 15 amino acids. The germline gives CDR1 SGHRS, CDR2 YFSETQ. CDR3 amino acids: CASSFRDRGNSPLHF. CDR3 sequence (DNA): TGCGCCAGCAGCTTCCGGGACAGGGGGAATTCACCCCTCCACTTT.

V is TRBV7-2 and J is TRBJ1-5; D unclear. V was trimmed by 4 bases and J by 4 bases, leaving 8 bases between them. CDR3 length equals 13 residues. Germline V CDR1 and CDR2: SGHTA, FQGNSA. The DNA of the CDR3 is TGTGCCAGCAGCTACGGACTTAATCAGCCCCAGCATTTT. Its translation: CASSYGLNQPQHF.

This clone has only one observation. The chain uses TRBV5-1 and TRBJ1-2; TRBD1 matches at 8 bases. CDR1 is SGHRS and CDR2 is YFSETQ in the germline V gene. V lost 3 bases to trimming and J lost 5 bases; unmatched junction nucleotides: 3. CDR3 length: 13 residues. The CDR3 DNA follows: TGCGCCAGCAGCTACGACAGGGGATATGGCTACACCTTC. This encodes CASSYDRGYGYTF.

This clone appeared a few times. The V gene is TRBV3-1 (or the pseudogene TRBV3-2), the J gene TRBJ1-2; 7 bases align to TRBD1. Trimming took 3 bases from V and 7 from J; bases not matched to a gene: 2. CDR1 is LGHDT, CDR2 YNNKEL, per germline (reference sequence). CDR3 length: 12 residues. CDR3 protein: CASSQGDSGYTF. The CDR3 nucleotides are TGTGCCAGCAGCCAGGGGGACAGTGGCTACACCTTC.

This rearrangement joins TRBV11-3 to TRBJ2-5; D might be TRBD1 (6 bases). Deletions cut 5 bases from V and 3 bases from J, with 10 bases between. Germline V gene data show CDR1 as SGHNT and CDR2 as YENEEA. This CDR3 is 13 amino acids long. The CDR3 spells CASSQGPEETQYF. In DNA, the CDR3 is TGTGCCAGCAGCCAGGGGCCAGAAGAGACCCAGTACTTC.

Points on this clone: The junction does not match germline at one end; this may be a read error. V and J are TRBV28 and TRBJ2-3; 10 bases are a match to TRBD2. Germline V gene lookup returns CDR1 MDHEN and CDR2 SYDVKM. The CDR3 is 16 residues long. CDR3 protein: CASRLLAGGRTDTQYF. The CDR3 DNA is TGTGCCAGCAGATTATTAGCGGGGGGCCGCACAGATACGCAGTATTTT.

The rearrangement uses TRBV4-3 and TRBJ2-7, with 9 bases aligning to TRBD1. There are 16 residues in the CDR3. J gave up 5 bases and V 1 base, and 9 bases lay outside the gene matches. Germline loops: CDR1 LGHNA, CDR2 YSLEER. The CDR3 DNA reads as TGCGCCAGCAGCCAAGTACTCGGGACAGGGACGAACGAGCAGTACTTC. It encodes CASSQVLGTGTNEQYF.

The chain employs TRBV6-5 and TRBJ1-4; D unclear. CDR1 and CDR2 (germline): MNHEY, SVGAGI. V lost 3 bases, J lost 4 bases, and 9 bases lay in between. This CDR3 region has 14 residues. In DNA, the CDR3 is TGTGCCAGCAGTTATTCTGGCCTTAATGAAAAACTGTTTTTT. Translating it yields CASSYSGLNEKLFF.

V is TRBV28 and J is TRBJ1-5; D not resolved. The germline CDR1 and CDR2 sequences are MDHEN and SYDVKM. Trimming left V 5 bases short and J 6 bases short, with 8 bases between. The CDR3 spans 12 residues. The CDR3 loop is CASSTNGQPQHF. The CDR3 DNA sequence: TGTGCCAGCAGTACTAATGGTCAGCCCCAGCATTTT. The whole variable domain, remainder taken from reference TRBV28 and TRBJ1-5, is DVKVTQSSRYLVKRTGEKVFLECVQDMDHENMFWYRQDPGLGLRLIYFSYDVKMKEKGDIPEGYSVSREKKERFSLILESASTNQTSMYLCASSTNGQPQHFGDGTRLSIL.

The V gene is TRBV7-5, the J gene TRBJ2-7; the table names TRBD2, a call not compared with the DNA. TRBV7-5 is a pseudogene locus. The CDR3 has 15 residues. CDR3 protein: CARSLGLAGPGGQYF. The DNA for the CDR3 is TGTGCCAGAAGCCTCGGACTAGCGGGGCCCGGGGGGCAGTACTTC.

The chain links TRBV6-2 or TRBV6-3 to TRBJ1-5; D is unresolved. The CDR3 runs to 12 residues. V was shortened by 0 bases and J by 8 bases, with 5 bases between the two germline ends. Germline loops: CDR1 MNHEY, CDR2 SVGEGT. The CDR3 loop is CASSYSSEPQHF. In DNA, the CDR3 is TGTGCCAGCAGTTACTCTTCCGAGCCCCAGCATTTT.

The table lists this clone with a count of one. V usage is TRBV28 and J usage is TRBJ1-5, with D possibly TRBD1 on 5 matching bases. In germline, CDR1 is MDHEN, CDR2 SYDVKM. This CDR3 has 14 residues. V was trimmed by 5 bases and J by 0 bases, leaving 8 bases between them. CDR3 nucleotide sequence: TGTGCCAGCAGTCCAGGGAATAGCAATCAGCCCCAGCATTTT. Amino acid sequence: CASSPGNSNQPQHF.